These 8 T cell receptor beta chains were sequenced from one sample in a study of blood T cell repertoires in COVID-19 (dated by TCRdb to about 2020). Libraries came from the immunoSEQ multiplex PCR assay. Entries here come from immuneACCESS through TCRdb and include only in-frame sequences with V and J called. Some clones fail to appear in such tables; in the studies checked, an unresolved V gene covers under half of the shortfall, and the cause of the remainder is unknown. In all, the sample holds approximately 200,000 clones, and around 90% of those were seen once. The ten largest clones represent 2% to 2.5% of the sample. Input material: PBMCs or T cells enriched from blood (not recorded which). The origin of the receptors is a woman between 25 and 40 years old who had recovered from COVID-19.

This clone came up once. The V gene is TRBV3-1 (or the pseudogene TRBV3-2), the J gene TRBJ2-6; TRBD2 is a possible D gene (5 bases). Trimming stripped 1 base from V and 3 bases from J, with 13 bases between. Germline values: CDR1 LGHDT, CDR2 YNNKEL (reference sequence). The CDR3 loop spans 17 amino acids. Written as DNA, the CDR3 is TGTGCCAGCAGCCAAGGTCAGCGAGGGCGTGGGGCCAACGTCCTGACTTTC. Translation: CASSQGQRGRGANVLTF.

This clone occurred a few times. This chain connects TRBV9 to TRBJ1-6; tentatively, D is TRBD1 (6 bases). CDR1 and CDR2 from the germline V gene are SGDLS and YYNGEE. Deletions cut 3 bases from V and 2 bases from J, with 6 bases between. This CDR3 contains 14 residues. The chain's CDR3 is CASSGTAYNSPLHF. The CDR3 nucleotides read TGTGCCAGCAGCGGGACAGCCTATAATTCACCCCTCCACTTT.

The rearrangement joins TRBV12-3 or TRBV12-4 to TRBJ1-2; D possibly corresponds to TRBD1 (6 bases). V gave up 1 base and J gave up 6 bases, with 9 bases separating them. The CDR3 consists of 13 residues. CDR3 protein: CASSLDRVDGYTF. The CDR3 DNA is TGTGCCAGCAGTTTAGACAGGGTGGATGGCTACACCTTC.

The V and J genes are TRBV2 and TRBJ2-2; D perhaps matches TRBD1 (5 bases). The V end lost 6 bases, the J end lost 6 bases, and 8 bases lay between the germline ends. Germline CDR1 SNHLY, CDR2 FYNNEI. The CDR3 loop spans 12 amino acids. This chain's CDR3 is CASRQAPGELFF. In nucleotides, the CDR3 is TGTGCCAGCAGACAGGCTCCCGGGGAGCTGTTTTTT.

The rearrangement links TRBV27 to TRBJ2-7, with 7 positions matching TRBD1. CDR3 size: 15 residues. Losses at the gene ends were 2 bases for V and 1 base for J; bases not matched to a gene: 5. Germline CDR1 reads MNHEY; CDR2 reads SMNVEV (reference sequence). The CDR3 is CASSLPGTASYEQYF. The DNA for the CDR3 is TGTGCCAGCAGTTTACCGGGGACAGCATCCTACGAGCAGTACTTC.

Notes on this clone: Within the sample, other DNA sequences also encode this same CDR3. V gene TRBV12-3 or TRBV12-4 combines with J gene TRBJ1-5, with 9 bases that match TRBD1. V trimming: 6 bases; J trimming: 4 bases; junction bases outside the gene matches: 1. The CDR3 has 13 residues. In DNA, the CDR3 is TGTGCCAGCAGAGGGACAGGGAATCAGCCCCAGCATTTT. Protein product: CASRGTGNQPQHF.

V and J are TRBV30 and TRBJ1-6; TRBD1 aligns across 8 bases. This CDR3 contains 14 residues. J gave up 8 bases and V 5 bases, and 8 bases lay outside the gene matches. Germline values: CDR1 GTSNPN, CDR2 SVGIG (reference sequence). CDR3 nucleotides: TGTGCCTGGTTGGGGACAGGTCGGGATTCACCCCTCCACTTT. It translates to CAWLGTGRDSPLHF.

The V call is TRBV18, the J call TRBJ1-2, with TRBD1 matching over 7 bases. Germline CDR1 is KGHSH and CDR2 is LQKENI. The CDR3 extends over 14 amino acids. J lost 5 bases, V lost 4 bases, and 7 bases had no gene match. The CDR3, as DNA: TGTGCCAGCTCACTAAAACAGGGGCGGTATGGCTACACCTTC. It is translated as CASSLKQGRYGYTF.